Listed below are T cell receptor beta chains from one sample, sequenced in a study of CD8+CD57+ T cells in acquired aplastic anemia. TCRdb independently ran MiXCR on the reads; one entry per CDR3 protein. The sample shows under 350,000 distinct CDR3 sequences, about 50% of them seen only once. The specimen sequenced was sorted CD4+, CD8+, or CD8+CD57+ T cells (not recorded which) from PBMCs. The receptors come from a human donor with aplastic anemia. The conserved cysteine and the conserved F or W are not part of the CDR3 here.

V,J,CDR3
TRBV20-1,TRBJ2-1,SARDLGLQS
TRBV20-1,TRBJ2-3,SARRLAGGADTQY
TRBV29-1,TRBJ1-4,SVGTGF
TRBV5-5,TRBJ1-1,ASSLSGQTEAF
TRBV10-3,TRBJ2-1,AITSSYNEQF
TRBV5-1,TRBJ1-6,ASSSGQVSPLH
TRBV10-2,TRBJ2-3,ASSRTGATDTQY
TRBV7-9,TRBJ1-6,ASSQTNGRISQLH
TRBV7-9,TRBJ1-1,ASSLHKLTGGNTEAF
TRBV5-1,TRBJ2-2,ASSLSGELF
TRBV10-1,TRBJ2-3,ASSESRSLGTQY
TRBV7-2,TRBJ2-5,ASSPRRGTQETQY
TRBV29-1,TRBJ2-5,SVRRTSGSIQETQY
TRBV25-1,TRBJ2-1,ASSELRGLEQF
TRBV5-1,TRBJ1-4,ASSLSSPERVPNEKLF
TRBV5-1,TRBJ2-7,ASSLDLANPYEQY
TRBV7-8,TRBJ2-3,AGGTRGADTQY
TRBV5-1,TRBJ2-7,ASSRRQGESEQY
TRBV7-3,TRBJ2-5,ASSFWVGLPGETQY
TRBV7-8,TRBJ2-1,ASSPQGYNEQF
TRBV20-1,TRBJ2-1,SARGERENEQF
TRBV5-1,TRBJ1-1,ASTWAPNTEAF
TRBV5-1,TRBJ2-3,ASSALAGADTQY
TRBV19,TRBJ1-1,ASGTPRGYTEAF
TRBV5-5,TRBJ2-3,ASSQDPEGADTQY
TRBV7-6,TRBJ2-3,ASSLVPQGGEDTQY
TRBV12-3/TRBV12-4,TRBJ2-7,ASSSGGQEY
TRBV20-1,TRBJ2-7,SARDYRGIYEQY
TRBV10-2,TRBJ2-5,ASSEHSLVHETQY
TRBV20-1,TRBJ2-6,SARDYRGIYVLT